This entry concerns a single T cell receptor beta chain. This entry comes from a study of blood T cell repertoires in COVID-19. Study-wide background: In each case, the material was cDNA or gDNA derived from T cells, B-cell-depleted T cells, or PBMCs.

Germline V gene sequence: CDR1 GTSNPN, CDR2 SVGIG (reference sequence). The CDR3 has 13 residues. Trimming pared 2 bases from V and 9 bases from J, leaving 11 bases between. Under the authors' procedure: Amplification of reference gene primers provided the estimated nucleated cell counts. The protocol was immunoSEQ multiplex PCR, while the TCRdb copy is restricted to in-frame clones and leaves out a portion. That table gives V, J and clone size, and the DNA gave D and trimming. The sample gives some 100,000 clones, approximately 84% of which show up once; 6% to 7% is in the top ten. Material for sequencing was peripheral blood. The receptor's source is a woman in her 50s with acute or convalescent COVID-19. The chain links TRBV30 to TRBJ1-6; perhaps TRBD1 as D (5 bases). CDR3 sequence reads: CAWSLEGSSPLHF. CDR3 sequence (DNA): TGTGCCTGGAGTTTGGAGGGGAGTTCACCCCTCCACTTT.